This T cell receptor beta chain derives from a study of cytomegalovirus exposure and HLA in healthy donors. The PCR employed 60 Vbeta primers together with 13 Jbeta primers. Sequencing used immunoSEQ multiplex PCR; TCRdb keeps in-frame clones, though not all of them. Its clone listing holds around 70,000 clones. Study outcomes and limitations: The authors excluded some V segments, including TRBV6-2 and TRBV6-3, as indistinguishable. The authors reported that TCR beta sequences could predict HLA-A and HLA-B alleles. These predictions were accurate for most subjects in the first cohort.

Sampled while nominally healthy, donors likely had unrecorded immune exposures. This CDR3 has 11 residues. From germline, CDR1 is MNHEY and CDR2 SVGAGI. The ends were cut back, 5 bases at V and 11 bases at J, with 12 bases in the middle. As to this clone: The antigen is not known.

The source material was PBMCs. The rearrangement uses TRBV6-5 and TRBJ1-1; no firm D call. The origin of this receptor is a man aged 40-49 years in good health and CMV-seronegative. The CDR3 loop reads CASSPPPGAFF. The CDR3 DNA is TGTGCCAGCAGTCCTCCACCGGGGGCTTTCTTT.